The 21 T cell receptor beta chains presented below share a single source sample, sequenced in a study of shared clonotypes between healthy human individuals. Profiling relied on immunoSEQ multiplex PCR, and the TCRdb table lists in-frame clones only, not all of them. This table holds some 2 million clones, over 85% found once. CD45RO-negative CD8 cells positively selected for CCR7 made up the naive population, which excluded terminally differentiated effector memory CD45RA+ cells. The source material was naive CD8+ T cells sorted from blood. The receptor set was obtained from a man between 18 and 29 years old in good health.

Note on this clone: The sample has other DNA sequences that encode this CDR3 too. The chain joins TRBV6-5 to TRBJ1-4, with D uncertain. Trimming removed 2 bases from V and 4 bases from J, with 8 bases in between. The CDR3 contains 14 residues. CDR1 MNHEY and CDR2 SVGAGI come from the germline V gene. The CDR3 protein is CASSYGGSNEKLFF. The CDR3 DNA sequence: TGTGCCAGCAGTTACGGCGGCAGTAATGAAAAACTGTTTTTT.

The chain has TRBV2 and TRBJ2-5, with D possibly being TRBD1 or TRBD2 (5 bases each). The CDR3 has 13 amino acids. Germline lookup yields CDR1 SNHLY and CDR2 FYNNEI. V was cut by 8 bases and J by 5 bases, with 15 bases left in between. The CDR3 spells CASQGPGQETQYF. As DNA, the CDR3 is TGTGCCAGCCAGGGCCCGGGGCAGGAGACCCAGTACTTC.

J is TRBJ2-7 and V is TRBV7-9; maybe TRBD1 (6 bases). The CDR3 contains 16 residues. Germline V gene lookup returns CDR1 SEHNR and CDR2 FQNEAQ (reference sequence). Trimming took off 6 bases at V and 4 bases at J, with 22 bases between the two ends. The CDR3 sequence is CASSGLVGDKSYEQYF. The CDR3 DNA reads as TGTGCCAGCAGTGGGTTGGTTGGGGACAAATCTTACGAGCAGTACTTC.

To note about this clone: The sample carries other DNA sequences with the same CDR3. The chain combines TRBV5-4 with TRBJ1-1, with a weak D call TRBD1 (6 bases). In germline, CDR1 is SGHNT, CDR2 YYREEE (reference sequence). The CDR3 totals 14 residues. Trimming removed 2 bases at V and 2 bases at J, with 10 bases between. CDR3 in amino acids: CASSFSGGNTEAFF. CDR3 DNA: TGTGCCAGCAGCTTCTCCGGGGGCAACACTGAAGCTTTCTTT.

The chain carries TRBV14 and TRBJ2-3; 9 bases align to TRBD1. With V trimmed by 3 bases and J by 3 bases, 10 bases remained unmatched. The CDR3 spans 17 residues. The germline gives CDR1 SGHDN, CDR2 FVKESK. The CDR3 reads CASSQALGTGRTDTQYF. Written as DNA, the CDR3 is TGTGCCAGCAGCCAGGCACTCGGGACAGGGAGGACAGATACGCAGTATTTT.

V usage is TRBV27 and J usage is TRBJ2-2; tentatively, D is TRBD1 or TRBD2 (5 bases each). CDR1 is MNHEY, CDR2 SMNVEV, per germline (reference sequence). The V end was cut by 8 bases, the J end by 3 bases, with 19 bases between. The CDR3 length is 16 residues. CDR3 amino acids: CASLPRDGGYTGELFF. In DNA, the CDR3 is TGTGCCAGCCTTCCACGGGACGGCGGGTACACCGGGGAGCTGTTTTTT.

The chain links TRBV10-3 to TRBJ2-5; TRBD2 matches at 15 bases. CDR3 length: 17 residues. V was clipped by 2 bases and J by 4 bases; unmatched bases: 5. Germline values: CDR1 ENHRY, CDR2 SYGVKD. Here the CDR3 reads CAISEGGLAGGGETQYF. CDR3 DNA sequence: TGTGCCATCAGTGAGGGGGGACTAGCGGGAGGAGGAGAGACCCAGTACTTC.

In its sample, this clone was seen once. The chain uses TRBV27 and TRBJ1-1, with 8 bases aligning to TRBD1. CDR3 length: 13 residues. V lost 3 bases, J lost 7 bases, and 4 bases stayed unmatched. Germline V gene sequence: CDR1 MNHEY, CDR2 SMNVEV (reference sequence). CDR3 loop: CASSFGGQVEAFF. The CDR3 bases are TGTGCCAGCAGTTTCGGGGGACAGGTTGAAGCTTTCTTT.

V and J are TRBV30 and TRBJ2-2; 7 bases align to TRBD2. CDR3 length: 15 residues. The trim removed 2 bases at V and 6 bases at J, leaving 9 bases unmatched. Germline CDR1 GTSNPN, CDR2 SVGIG (reference sequence). CDR3 residues: CAWSSGVRGAGELFF. The CDR3 DNA follows: TGTGCCTGGAGTAGCGGGGTTCGCGGTGCCGGGGAGCTGTTTTTT.

The chain has TRBV11-2 and TRBJ2-3; no clear D gene. Germline CDR1 is SGHAT and CDR2 is FQNNGV. The CDR3 consists of 16 residues. V lost 0 bases to trimming and J lost 2 bases, with 12 bases between them. The chain's CDR3 is CASSLDISALTDTQYF. Here the CDR3 DNA reads TGTGCCAGCAGCTTAGATATAAGCGCCCTCACAGATACGCAGTATTTT. The full variable domain, with the rest looked up from reference TRBV11-2 and TRBJ2-3, is EAGVAQSPRYKIIEKRQSVAFWCNPISGHATLYWYQQILGQGPKLLIQFQNNGVVDDSQLPKDRFSAERLKGVDSTLKIQPAKLEDSAVYLCASSLDISALTDTQYFGPGTRLTVL.

This chain links TRBV5-8 with TRBJ2-7, with D possibly being TRBD1 (6 bases). The CDR3 is 13 residues long. Trimming cost V 4 bases and J 5 bases, with 13 bases left between them. Germline V gene sequence: CDR1 SGHTS, CDR2 YDEGEE. Written as DNA, the CDR3 is TGTGCCAGCAGCCTGGGACACCTGGACGAGCAGTACTTC. This gives the protein CASSLGHLDEQYF.

The rearrangement uses TRBV4-3 and TRBJ2-1; weak D call: TRBD1 (5 bases). This CDR3 contains 14 residues. Trimming removed 0 bases from V and 8 bases from J, with 11 bases in between. CDR1 is LGHNA and CDR2 is YSLEER in the germline V gene. The CDR3 DNA is TGCGCCAGCAGCCAAGACACAGGCTCGGATGAGCAGTTCTTC. Protein sequence: CASSQDTGSDEQFF.

The V and J genes are TRBV7-9 and TRBJ1-1, with D uncertain. This CDR3 has 15 residues. Germline V gene sequence: CDR1 SEHNR, CDR2 FQNEAQ (reference sequence). V was pared by 1 base and J by 1 base, with 10 bases between. The CDR3 DNA reads as TGTGCCAGCAGCTTAGTTACGAATCCGAACACTGAAGCTTTCTTT. It yields the protein CASSLVTNPNTEAFF. Full variable domain (rest looked up from reference TRBV7-9 and TRBJ1-1): DTGVSQNPRHKITKRGQNVTFRCDPISEHNRLYWYRQTLGQGPEFLTYFQNEAQLEKSRLLSDRFSAERPKGSFSTLEIQRTEQGDSAMYLCASSLVTNPNTEAFFGQGTRLTVV.

As concerns this clone: Other DNA sequences in this sample translate to the same CDR3. The CDR3 DNA reads as TGTGCCAGCAGTTTGCAGGGCATGAACACTGAAGCTTTCTTT. The encoded protein is CASSLQGMNTEAFF. V usage is TRBV28 and J usage is TRBJ1-1; possibly TRBD1 for D (5 bases). Looked up from germline, CDR1 is MDHEN and CDR2 is SYDVKM. The CDR3 loop spans 14 amino acids. Trimming pared 3 bases from V and 0 bases from J, leaving 8 bases between.

The rearrangement joins TRBV5-4 to TRBJ1-1; D gene uncertain. Germline V gives CDR1 SGHNT, CDR2 YYREEE (reference sequence). The CDR3 loop spans 14 amino acids. V shed 4 bases and J shed 3 bases, with 13 bases lying between them. The CDR3 DNA sequence: TGTGCCAGCAGCCTACTCTCTGGGGACACTGAAGCTTTCTTT. It translates to CASSLLSGDTEAFF.

V gene TRBV5-8 combines with J gene TRBJ1-4; no clear D gene. Germline V CDR1 and CDR2: SGHTS, YDEGEE. Trimming shortened V by 3 bases and J by 0 bases, and 3 bases separated the two germline ends. The CDR3 length is 13 residues. The CDR3: CASSWTTNEKLFF. CDR3 DNA: TGTGCCAGCAGCTGGACAACTAATGAAAAACTGTTTTTT. The full variable domain, completed using reference TRBV5-8 and TRBJ1-4, is EAGVTQSPTHLIKTRGQQATLRCSPISGHTSVYWYQQALGLGLQFLLWYDEGEERNRGNFPPRFSGRQFPNYSSELNVNALELEDSALYLCASSWTTNEKLFFGSGTQLSVL.

The V and J genes are TRBV7-8 and TRBJ2-7, with 7 bases that match TRBD1. J was trimmed by 3 bases and V by 5 bases; bases with no gene match: 7. This CDR3 is built from 14 residues. Per germline, CDR1 SGHVS and CDR2 FQNEAQ. The CDR3 coding sequence is TGTGCCAGCAGCCTTGCCTGGGACAGCTACGAGCAGTACTTC. It yields the protein CASSLAWDSYEQYF.

The rearrangement links TRBV19 to TRBJ2-1; 11 nucleotides match TRBD2. The V segment lost 10 bases and the J segment 6 bases; nucleotides outside the gene matches: 23. Germline CDR1 and CDR2: LNHDA and SQIVND (reference sequence). This CDR3 is 19 amino acids long. The CDR3 region has the DNA TGTGCCAACAAGCCTCCCCTAGCGGGAGGCCAAAGGGTTTTCAATGAGCAGTTCTTC. Translation: CANKPPLAGGQRVFNEQFF.

V usage is TRBV10-3 and J usage is TRBJ2-5; 7 bases fit TRBD2. The J segment lost 1 base and the V segment lost 7 bases, leaving 3 bases of the junction unmatched. The CDR3 is made up of 13 amino acids. CDR1 and CDR2 (germline): ENHRY, SYGVKD. The DNA of the CDR3 is TGTGCCATCATGGGGGGGACCCAAGAGACCCAGTACTTC. Its protein is CAIMGGTQETQYF.

CDR3 bases: TGTGCCAGCAGTGAAGTAGTTTACATGAACACTGAAGCTTTCTTT. Translated: CASSEVVYMNTEAFF. J is TRBJ1-1 and V is TRBV6-1; unclear D gene. V was clipped by 1 base and J by 0 bases, with 9 bases between them. CDR1 and CDR2 from the germline V gene are MNHNS and SASEGT. This CDR3 contains 15 residues.

This rearrangement joins TRBV5-1 to TRBJ2-1; TRBD2 is a possible D gene (5 bases). The CDR3 is 14 residues long. The germline V and J ends were trimmed by 2 bases and 3 bases, with 9 bases remaining between them. Per germline, CDR1 SGHRS and CDR2 YFSETQ. The CDR3 bases are TGCGCCAGCAGCTTTGAGGGTTACTACAATGAGCAGTTCTTC. This sequence encodes CASSFEGYYNEQFF.